The clone carrying this T cell receptor (beta chain) was recorded at least ten times. Germline V lookup: CDR1 SGHTA, CDR2 FQGNSA. The CDR3 sequence is 14 residues long. Trimming left V 5 bases short and J 5 bases short, with 16 bases between. The record originates from a study of T-cell reconstitution after alpha-beta-depleted transplantation in children. As it was prepared, the TCRbeta library received unique molecular identifiers. TCRdb redid the calling of the PCR reads with MiXCR, one entry per CDR3 protein. Here the sample spans roughly 200,000 distinct CDR3 sequences, about a tenth being singletons.

The chain uses TRBV7-2 and TRBJ2-7; tentative D call: TRBD1 (6 bases). The sequences come from PBMCs from the stem cell graft donor, collected from the stem cell graft. The clonotype was recovered from a human donor who donated a stem cell graft to a child with acute lymphoblastic leukemia. CDR3: CASSPNRVWDEQYF. CDR3 sequence (DNA): TGTGCCAGCAGCCCAAACAGGGTTTGGGACGAGCAGTACTTC.